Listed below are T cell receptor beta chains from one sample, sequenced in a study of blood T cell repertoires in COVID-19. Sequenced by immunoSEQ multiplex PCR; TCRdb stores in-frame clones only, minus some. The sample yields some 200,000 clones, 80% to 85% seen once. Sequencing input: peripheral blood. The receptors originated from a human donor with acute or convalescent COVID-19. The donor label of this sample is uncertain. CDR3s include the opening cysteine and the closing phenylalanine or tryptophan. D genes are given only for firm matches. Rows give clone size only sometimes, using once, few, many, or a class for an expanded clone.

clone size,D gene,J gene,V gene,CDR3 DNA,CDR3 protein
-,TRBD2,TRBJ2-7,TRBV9,TGTGCCAGCAGCGGCGGGGGACTAGCGGGAGAAAACGAGCAGTACTTC,CASSGGGLAGENEQYF
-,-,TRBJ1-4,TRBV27,TGTGCCAGCACCCCCTCGGGGAGGCTGTTTTTT,CASTPSGRLFF
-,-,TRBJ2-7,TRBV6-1,TGTGCCAGCAGTGAAGGAGGGGGTCTGAGCTCCTACGAGCAGTACTTC,CASSEGGGLSSYEQYF
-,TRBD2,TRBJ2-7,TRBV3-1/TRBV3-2,TGTGCCAGCAGCCCCGGGACTAACTCCTACGAGCAGTACTTC,CASSPGTNSYEQYF
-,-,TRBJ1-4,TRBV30,TGTGCCTGGGATGTTAAAAGGGGGAGGGCTAATGAAAAACTGTTTTTT,CAWDVKRGRANEKLFF
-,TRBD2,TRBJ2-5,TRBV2,TGTGCCAGCAGCGCTAGCGGGGGAGGGCGAGAGACCCAGTACTTC,CASSASGGGRETQYF
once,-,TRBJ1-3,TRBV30,TGTGCCTGGAGTCAGGGGCAACCTGGAAACACCATATATTTT,CAWSQGQPGNTIYF
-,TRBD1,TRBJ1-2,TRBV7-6,TGTGCCAGCAGCCGAACAGGGGACGGGACGGGAGGCTACACCTTC,CASSRTGDGTGGYTF
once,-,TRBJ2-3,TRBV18,TGTGCCAGCTCACCCCAGGGATTAACAGATACGCAGTATTTT,CASSPQGLTDTQYF
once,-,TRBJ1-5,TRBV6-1,TGTGCCAGCAGTGAGCAGGGATTGCGACAGCCCCAGCATTTT,CASSEQGLRQPQHF
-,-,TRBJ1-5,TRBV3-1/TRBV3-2,TGTGCCAGCAGCCAAGGCGAGATTAGCAATCAGCCCCAGCATTTT,CASSQGEISNQPQHF
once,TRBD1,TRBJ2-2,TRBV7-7,TGTGCTAGCAGACAGGGGCCCTCCACCACCGGGGAGCTGTTTTTT,CASRQGPSTTGELFF
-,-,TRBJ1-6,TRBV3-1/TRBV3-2,TGTGCCAGCAGCCAAGCTGCAGGGTATAATTCACCCCTCCACTTT,CASSQAAGYNSPLHF
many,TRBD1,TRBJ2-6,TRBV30,TGTGCCTGGAGCCGGGACAGGAGCAGCTCTGGGGCCAACGTCCTGACTTTC,CAWSRDRSSSGANVLTF
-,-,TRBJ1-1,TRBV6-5,TGTGCCAGCAGTTACTCTCGGGAGTACACTGAAGCTTTCTTT,CASSYSREYTEAFF
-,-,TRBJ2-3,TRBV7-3,TGTGCCAGCAGCTTAACTGGCAGAGGGAGCACAGATACGCAGTATTTT,CASSLTGRGSTDTQYF
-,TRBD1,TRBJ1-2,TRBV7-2,TGTGCCAGCAGCCCTTCAAACGGGCAGGGGGCGGTTGGAGGCTACACCTTC,CASSPSNGQGAVGGYTF
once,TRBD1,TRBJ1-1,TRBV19,TGTGCCAGTACCCTGGACAGGGTGAACACTGAAGCTTTCTTT,CASTLDRVNTEAFF
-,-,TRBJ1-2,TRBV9,TGTGCCAGCAGCCCCCCCCGGCAGCGACACTATGGCTACACCTTC,CASSPPRQRHYGYTF
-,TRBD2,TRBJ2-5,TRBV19,TGTGCCAGTAGCCCTCTGGGACTAGCGGGGGGGGAGACCCAGTACTTC,CASSPLGLAGGETQYF
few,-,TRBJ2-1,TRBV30,TGTGCCTGGGGACGGGCCGGGAGTAAGCAGTTCTTC,CAWGRAGSKQFF
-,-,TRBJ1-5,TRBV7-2,TGTGCCAGCAGCCCTGAGGAAGGGGTAGGTCAGCCCCAGCATTTT,CASSPEEGVGQPQHF